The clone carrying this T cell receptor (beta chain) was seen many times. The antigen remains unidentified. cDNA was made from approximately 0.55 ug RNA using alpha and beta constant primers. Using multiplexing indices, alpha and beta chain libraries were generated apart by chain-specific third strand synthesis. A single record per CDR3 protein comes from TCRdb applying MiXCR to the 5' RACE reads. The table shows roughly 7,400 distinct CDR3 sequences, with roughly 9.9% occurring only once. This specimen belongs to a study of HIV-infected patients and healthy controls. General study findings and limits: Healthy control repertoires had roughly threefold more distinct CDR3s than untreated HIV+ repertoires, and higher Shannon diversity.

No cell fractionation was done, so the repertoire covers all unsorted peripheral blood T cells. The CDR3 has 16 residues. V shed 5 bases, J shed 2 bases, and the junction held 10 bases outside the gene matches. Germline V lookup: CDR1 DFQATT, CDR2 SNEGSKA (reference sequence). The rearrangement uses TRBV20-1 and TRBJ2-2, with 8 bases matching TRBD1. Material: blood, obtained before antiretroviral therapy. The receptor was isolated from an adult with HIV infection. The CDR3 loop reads CSAGTEGQVNTGELFF. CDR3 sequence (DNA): TGCAGTGCTGGGACGGAGGGACAGGTCAACACCGGGGAGCTGTTTTTT.